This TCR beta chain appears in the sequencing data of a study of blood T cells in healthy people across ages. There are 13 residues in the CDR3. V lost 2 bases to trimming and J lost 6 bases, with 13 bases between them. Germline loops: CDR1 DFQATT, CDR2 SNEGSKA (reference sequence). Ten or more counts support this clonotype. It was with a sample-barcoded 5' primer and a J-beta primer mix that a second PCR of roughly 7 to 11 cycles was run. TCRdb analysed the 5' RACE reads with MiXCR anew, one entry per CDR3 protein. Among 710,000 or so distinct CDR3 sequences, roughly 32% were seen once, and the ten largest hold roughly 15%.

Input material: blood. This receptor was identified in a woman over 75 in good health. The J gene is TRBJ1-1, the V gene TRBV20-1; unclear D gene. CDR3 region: CSARFSPPAEAFF. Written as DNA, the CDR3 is TGCAGTGCTAGATTTTCCCCCCCAGCTGAAGCTTTCTTT.